The rows below give T cell receptor beta chains drawn from one sample of a study of T-cell reconstitution after alpha-beta-depleted transplantation in children. TCRdb used MiXCR to reprocess the PCR reads, holding one entry per CDR3 protein. The data hold under 20,000 distinct CDR3 sequences, with under 15% observed a single time. The sample in question was PBMCs, mostly from graft donor cells, obtained 60 days after TCRalphabeta/CD19-depleted stem cell transplant. These receptors were obtained from a female patient aged 2-10 years who had a stem cell transplant for congenital amegakaryocytic thrombocytopenia, so the T cells may come from the graft donor. CDR3s include the opening cysteine and the closing phenylalanine or tryptophan. The D gene is left open where the match is weak. Clone size is not always given. Where it is, it says once, few, many or a class for expanded clones.

TRBD2	TRBJ2-3	many	TRBV14	CASSQVAGGGTDTQYF	TGTGCCAGCAGCCAAGTGGCGGGAGGAGGTACAGATACGCAGTATTTT
.	TRBJ1-1	many	TRBV7-2	CASIPGRGGTEAFF	TGTGCCAGCATCCCGGGGAGGGGGGGCACTGAAGCTTTCTTT
TRBD1	TRBJ2-5	many	TRBV7-8	CASSPIRDRVLETQYF	TGTGCCAGCAGTCCAATCCGGGACAGGGTTTTGGAGACCCAGTACTTC
.	TRBJ2-7	many	TRBV24-1	CATSDLGTPRGQYF	TGTGCCACCAGTGATTTAGGGACCCCCCGCGGGCAGTACTTC
TRBD2	TRBJ2-3	many	TRBV20-1	CSARRAGGPRDTQYF	TGCAGTGCTAGAAGAGCGGGAGGGCCTAGGGACACGCAGTATTTT
.	TRBJ2-3	.	TRBV7-8	CASSLGGPFTDTQYF	TGTGCCAGCAGCTTAGGAGGTCCCTTCACAGATACGCAGTATTTT
TRBD2	TRBJ2-1	.	TRBV7-8	CASSLGDYLKSSYNEQFF	TGTGCCAGCAGCTTAGGGGACTACCTAAAAAGCTCCTACAATGAGCAGTTCTTC
.	TRBJ2-7	.	TRBV7-6	CASSEGYDSSYEQYF	TGTGCCAGCAGCGAGGGATATGACAGCTCCTACGAGCAGTACTTC
.	TRBJ2-5	many	TRBV3-1	CASSQDHAAFRQETQYF	TGTGCCAGCAGCCAAGATCACGCGGCCTTCCGCCAAGAGACCCAGTACTTC
.	TRBJ2-3	many	TRBV1	CTSVPGGPTDTQYF	TGCACCAGCGTTCCGGGAGGACCCACAGATACGCAGTATTTT
.	TRBJ2-3	many	TRBV2	CASSSTDTQYF	TGTGCCAGCAGTAGCACAGATACGCAGTATTTT
TRBD2	TRBJ2-1	many	TRBV5-1	CASSFMGGSSYNEQFF	TGCGCCAGCAGCTTCATGGGCGGGAGCTCCTACAATGAGCAGTTCTTC
TRBD2	TRBJ2-3	many	TRBV5-1	CASSGLAGGTDTQYF	TGCGCCAGCAGCGGACTAGCGGGAGGCACAGATACGCAGTATTTT
TRBD1	TRBJ1-1	many	TRBV7-8	CASSQGGRFRGNTEAFF	TGTGCCAGCAGCCAGGGGGGCCGCTTTCGGGGGAACACTGAAGCTTTCTTT
.	TRBJ2-1	.	TRBV5-1	CASSGGPTYYNEQFF	TGCGCCAGCAGCGGCGGTCCTACGTACTACAATGAGCAGTTCTTC